One sample yielded the 28 T cell receptor beta chains listed below, sequenced in a study of response to subunit inactivated influenza vaccine. TCRdb reanalysed the RT-PCR reads using MiXCR and keeps one entry per CDR3 protein. The sample has roughly 500,000 distinct CDR3 sequences, roughly 25% seen once. These data are also associated with another study on T cells expressing NK-cell markers. From that study: Template switching by 5'RACE with UMIs generated the TCR beta cDNA.

The specimen comprised CD4+ T cells sorted from PBMCs, sampled 11 to 12 days after vaccination. These receptors were obtained from a man aged 45 to 65 who received an inactivated influenza vaccine.

The chain combines TRBV20-1 with TRBJ2-7; D gene uncertain. The germline V gene has CDR1 DFQATT and CDR2 SNEGSKA (reference sequence). The CDR3 sequence is 13 residues long. V shed 4 bases and J shed 0 bases, with 10 bases lying between them. The CDR3 reads CSAKRYNSYEQYF. The CDR3 nucleotides are TGCAGTGCTAAACGTTACAACTCCTACGAGCAGTACTTC.

The chain combines TRBV18 with TRBJ2-7; tentative D call: TRBD1 (5 bases). The CDR3 runs to 16 residues. Trimming cost V 6 bases and J 4 bases, with 22 bases left between them. In germline, CDR1 is KGHSH, CDR2 LQKENI. The CDR3 DNA is TGTGCCAGCTCGAAACCCCCAGGGTCAACCGGGTACGAGCAGTACTTC. It codes for CASSKPPGSTGYEQYF.

The chain links TRBV5-1 to TRBJ2-5; D might be TRBD1 (6 bases). Looked up from germline, CDR1 is SGHRS and CDR2 is YFSETQ. Deletions cut 1 base from V and 3 bases from J, with 22 bases between. This CDR3 has 18 amino acids. In nucleotides, the CDR3 is TGCGCCAGCAGCTTGCAACCGCCCCGGACAGCGTGGGAAGAGACCCAGTACTTC. This gives the protein CASSLQPPRTAWEETQYF.

This clonotype was found a few times. V usage is TRBV7-9 and J usage is TRBJ2-6; no firm D call. V lost 5 bases and J lost 1, with 9 bases in between. The CDR3 is made up of 15 amino acids. The germline V gene has CDR1 SEHNR and CDR2 FQNEAQ (reference sequence). CDR3 nucleotides: TGTGCCAGCAGCCCCTGGGGATCTGGGGCCAACGTCCTGACTTTC. It encodes CASSPWGSGANVLTF.

In its sample, this clonotype was seen a few times. V is TRBV10-3 and J is TRBJ2-1, with TRBD2 matching over 14 bases. The CDR3 loop spans 18 amino acids. Germline CDR1 is ENHRY and CDR2 is SYGVKD. The V gene end was trimmed by 3 bases and the J gene end by 0 bases; junction bases not matched to a gene: 4. The chain's CDR3 is CAISDGLAGGVSYNEQFF. The DNA for the CDR3 is TGTGCCATCAGTGACGGACTAGCGGGAGGAGTCTCCTACAATGAGCAGTTCTTC.

This clonotype was recorded a few times. V is TRBV20-1 and J is TRBJ1-5, with a tentative D call TRBD1 (6 bases). V lost 3 bases and J 3 bases, leaving 12 bases between the germline ends. Germline loops: CDR1 DFQATT, CDR2 SNEGSKA (reference sequence). The CDR3 is 14 amino acids. The CDR3 loop reads CSASGDNNNQPQHF. In nucleotides, the CDR3 is TGCAGTGCTAGTGGGGACAACAACAATCAGCCCCAGCATTTT.

This clonotype turned up a few times. The rearrangement uses TRBV30 and TRBJ2-7; 9 nucleotides align to TRBD2. The CDR3 has 15 amino acids. Germline V gene lookup returns CDR1 GTSNPN and CDR2 SVGIG (reference sequence). V dropped 2 bases and J dropped 4; count of bases not matched to a gene: 9. The CDR3 DNA is TGTGCCTGGAGTCCCCTTAGCGGGGGAGGATACGAGCAGTACTTC. It is translated as CAWSPLSGGGYEQYF.

There are a few counts of this clonotype. The V gene is TRBV20-1, the J gene TRBJ2-5; D not certain. V was trimmed by 2 bases and J by 4 bases, leaving 8 bases between them. CDR1 DFQATT and CDR2 SNEGSKA come from the germline V gene (reference sequence). This CDR3 is built from 12 residues. The CDR3 spells CSARSGLETQYF. The CDR3 nucleotides read TGCAGTGCTAGAAGTGGGCTAGAGACCCAGTACTTC.

The V gene is TRBV7-7, the J gene TRBJ2-1; D not certain. In germline, CDR1 is SSHAT, CDR2 FNYEAQ (reference sequence). The CDR3 spans 13 residues. The ends were cut back, 5 bases at V and 6 bases at J, with 11 bases in the middle. CDR3 region: CASSPQVSNEQFF. CDR3 bases: TGTGCCAGCAGCCCCCAGGTGTCCAATGAGCAGTTCTTC.

The CDR3 DNA reads as TGTGCCAGCAGCCTCCCCGGTTGGCATTCGGACAATGAGCAGTTCTTC. It yields the protein CASSLPGWHSDNEQFF. This chain joins TRBV7-9 and TRBJ2-1, with D unresolved. V was shortened by 5 bases and J by 5 bases, with 19 bases between the two germline ends. The germline V gene has CDR1 SEHNR and CDR2 FQNEAQ (reference sequence). The CDR3 spans 16 residues.

This rearrangement joins TRBV28 to TRBJ1-5, with D possibly being TRBD1 (6 bases). V was cut by 3 bases and J by 6 bases, with 15 bases left in between. CDR1 and CDR2 from the germline V gene are MDHEN and SYDVKM. The CDR3 has 15 amino acids. CDR3: CASSFFARGRQPQHF. In nucleotides, the CDR3 is TGTGCCAGCAGTTTCTTTGCACGGGGGCGTCAGCCCCAGCATTTT.

This clonotype was seen a handful of times. The chain has TRBV29-1 and TRBJ2-2; D remains unclear. Trimming took off 1 base at V and 6 bases at J, with 9 bases between the two ends. The CDR3 spans 13 residues. Germline CDR1 SQVTM, CDR2 ANQGSEA. The CDR3 loop reads CSVEASYPGELFF. As DNA, the CDR3 is TGCAGCGTTGAAGCGAGCTATCCCGGGGAGCTGTTTTTT.

This clonotype was picked up a small number of times. The chain is built from TRBV5-1 and TRBJ2-1; D unresolved. From germline, CDR1 is SGHRS and CDR2 YFSETQ. The CDR3 contains 14 residues. With 2 bases removed from V and 1 base from J, the gap between germline ends came to 7 bases. CDR3 coding DNA: TGCGCCAGCAGCTTTGGCGAGTCCTACAATGAGCAGTTCTTC. The encoded protein is CASSFGESYNEQFF.

This clonotype was detected a few times. The gene calls are TRBV2 and TRBJ2-5; D is ambiguous. CDR1 and CDR2 from the germline V gene are SNHLY and FYNNEI. Trimming removed 2 bases at V and 5 bases at J, with 6 bases between. The CDR3 length is 12 residues. The CDR3 is CASSELLETQYF. The DNA of the CDR3 is TGTGCCAGCAGTGAACTTCTGGAGACCCAGTACTTC. The full variable domain, rest sourced from reference TRBV2 and TRBJ2-5, is EPEVTQTPSHQVTQMGQEVILRCVPISNHLYFYWYRQILGQKVEFLVSFYNNEISEKSEIFDDQFSVERPDGSNFTLKIRSTKLEDSAMYFCASSELLETQYFGPGTRLLVL.

This clonotype was seen repeatedly, ten times or more. V and J are TRBV5-1 and TRBJ2-5, with D possibly being TRBD1 (6 bases). The germline CDR1 and CDR2 sequences are SGHRS and YFSETQ. The CDR3 has 12 amino acids. Trimming took off 4 bases at V and 3 bases at J, with 7 bases between the two ends. CDR3: CASSRTEETQYF. The CDR3 nucleotides are TGCGCCAGCAGCCGGACAGAAGAGACCCAGTACTTC.

This clonotype was detected a few times. This chain connects TRBV20-1 to TRBJ1-4; no firm D call. The CDR3 contains 12 residues. Germline lookup yields CDR1 DFQATT and CDR2 SNEGSKA (reference sequence). Trimming left V 1 base short and J 8 bases short, with 8 bases between. DNA of the CDR3: TGCAGTGCTAGAGGCGCGTTGGAAAAACTGTTTTTT. Protein: CSARGALEKLFF.

This chain connects TRBV5-1 to TRBJ2-5; perhaps TRBD1 as D (6 bases). V lost 8 bases and J 4 bases, leaving 18 bases between the germline ends. The CDR3 runs 14 residues. Germline V gives CDR1 SGHRS, CDR2 YFSETQ. For the CDR3, the DNA is TGCGCCAGGGGAAGTCAGGGGAGAGGAGAGACCCAGTACTTC. This sequence encodes CARGSQGRGETQYF.

This clonotype appeared a few times. V gene TRBV20-1 combines with J gene TRBJ1-4; 10 nucleotides match TRBD1. Germline V lookup: CDR1 DFQATT, CDR2 SNEGSKA (reference sequence). The CDR3 runs 14 residues. The V gene end was trimmed by 6 bases and the J gene end by 7 bases; junction bases not matched to a gene: 8. CDR3: CSATPGQGTEKLFF. In nucleotides, the CDR3 is TGCAGTGCGACCCCGGGACAGGGGACTGAAAAACTGTTTTTT.

The chain couples TRBV7-2 to TRBJ2-3, with D tentatively TRBD1 (6 bases). The germline gives CDR1 SGHTA, CDR2 FQGNSA. V was cut by 1 base and J by 4 bases, with 12 bases left in between. This CDR3 contains 15 residues. The CDR3 DNA sequence: TGTGCCAGCAGCTTAGTGGGGGCTCGCGCAGATACGCAGTATTTT. Its protein product is CASSLVGARADTQYF.

V usage is TRBV25-1 and J usage is TRBJ2-7; 13 bases fit TRBD2. The CDR3 covers 17 residues. V shed 4 bases and J 2 bases; nucleotides not matched to a gene: 8. Germline CDR1 and CDR2: MGHDK and SYGVNS. As DNA, the CDR3 is TGTGCCAGCAGTGCATCCGGGACTAGCGGGACCCCCTACGAGCAGTACTTC. It translates to CASSASGTSGTPYEQYF.

This clonotype was seen ten or more times. V is TRBV3-1 and J is TRBJ1-5; no clear D. Looked up from germline, CDR1 is LGHDT and CDR2 is YNNKEL (reference sequence). V gave up 3 bases and J gave up 3 bases, with 6 bases separating them. This CDR3 contains 13 residues. In nucleotides, the CDR3 is TGTGCCAGCAGCCAGGGATCCAATCAGCCCCAGCATTTT. Its protein product is CASSQGSNQPQHF.

The chain employs TRBV5-5 and TRBJ1-3; 7 bases are a match to TRBD1. Trimming cost V 4 bases and J 0 bases; bases outside gene matches: 7. This CDR3 spans 16 amino acids. Germline-derived CDR1 and CDR2 are SGHKS and YYEKEE (reference sequence). The CDR3 sequence is CASSISDRPSGNTIYF. The CDR3 DNA reads as TGTGCCAGCAGCATCTCGGACAGGCCCTCTGGAAACACCATATATTTT.

The genes are TRBV7-2 and TRBJ2-5; tentatively, D is TRBD1 or TRBD2 (5 bases each). CDR1 is SGHTA and CDR2 is FQGNSA in the germline V gene. The V end lost 3 bases, the J end lost 5 bases, and 19 bases lay between the germline ends. There are 16 residues in the CDR3. DNA for the CDR3: TGTGCCAGCAGCTTTGGGTTGGTTAGAGGGGTGGAGACCCAGTACTTC. It encodes CASSFGLVRGVETQYF.

Only a few counts were recorded for this clonotype. This chain uses TRBV28 with TRBJ2-7; 9 bases are shared with TRBD1. The CDR3 is 16 residues long. The J segment lost 2 bases and the V segment lost 4 bases, leaving 9 bases of the junction unmatched. Germline lookup yields CDR1 MDHEN and CDR2 SYDVKM. CDR3 in DNA: TGTGCCAGCAGTTCTCCACCGGGACAGGGACCCTACGAGCAGTACTTC. Protein sequence: CASSSPPGQGPYEQYF.

The sample holds a few counts of this clonotype. The V and J genes are TRBV9 and TRBJ1-2; 7 bases agree with TRBD1. The CDR3 is 16 residues long. Looked up from germline, CDR1 is SGDLS and CDR2 is YYNGEE. With V trimmed by 3 bases and J by 2 bases, 10 bases remained unmatched. The CDR3 is CASSEAPGTANYGYTF. The CDR3 DNA reads TGTGCCAGCAGCGAAGCCCCCGGGACAGCAAACTATGGCTACACCTTC.

The chain has TRBV12-3 or TRBV12-4 and TRBJ2-7; TRBD2 matches at 7 bases. With V trimmed by 3 bases and J by 7 bases, 3 bases remained unmatched. The CDR3 length is 12 residues. CDR3 nucleotides: TGTGCCAGCAGTTTGGGGGGGTGGGAGCAGTACTTC. As protein: CASSLGGWEQYF.

This clonotype turned up a few times. J is TRBJ1-1 and V is TRBV5-1; 7 bases line up with TRBD1. The germline CDR1 and CDR2 sequences are SGHRS and YFSETQ. V gave up 5 bases and J gave up 0 bases; unmatched junction bases: 10. This CDR3 is built from 16 residues. CDR3 residues: CASRWGQRDLNTEAFF. CDR3 DNA: TGCGCCAGCAGGTGGGGACAGAGGGACCTGAACACTGAAGCTTTCTTT.

This chain links TRBV11-2 with TRBJ1-4; TRBD1 aligns across 7 bases. The CDR3 runs to 17 residues. The germline V gene encodes CDR1 SGHAT and CDR2 FQNNGV. Germline trimming cut 1 base from V and 5 bases from J; bases unmatched to any gene: 10. The CDR3, as DNA: TGTGCCAGCAGCTTAGGGCCACAGGGGCGAAGGAATGAAAAACTGTTTTTT. Residues: CASSLGPQGRRNEKLFF.